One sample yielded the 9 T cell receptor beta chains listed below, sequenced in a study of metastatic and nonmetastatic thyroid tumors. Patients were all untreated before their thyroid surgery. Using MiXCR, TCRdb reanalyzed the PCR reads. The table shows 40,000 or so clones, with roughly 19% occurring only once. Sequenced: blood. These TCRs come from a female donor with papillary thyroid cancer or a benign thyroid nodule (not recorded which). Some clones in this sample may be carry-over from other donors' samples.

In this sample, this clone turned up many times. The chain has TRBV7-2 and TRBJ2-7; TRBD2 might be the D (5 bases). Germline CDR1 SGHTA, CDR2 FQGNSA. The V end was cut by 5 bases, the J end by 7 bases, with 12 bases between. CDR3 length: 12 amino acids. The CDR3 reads CASSQDYAEQYF. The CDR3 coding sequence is TGTGCCAGCAGCCAAGACTACGCAGAGCAGTACTTC.

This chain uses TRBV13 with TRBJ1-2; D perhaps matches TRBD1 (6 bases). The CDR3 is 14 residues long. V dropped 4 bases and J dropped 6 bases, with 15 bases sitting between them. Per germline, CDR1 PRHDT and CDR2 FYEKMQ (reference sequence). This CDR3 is CASSSQGDGDGYTF. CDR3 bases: TGTGCCAGCAGCTCACAGGGAGATGGAGATGGCTACACCTTC.

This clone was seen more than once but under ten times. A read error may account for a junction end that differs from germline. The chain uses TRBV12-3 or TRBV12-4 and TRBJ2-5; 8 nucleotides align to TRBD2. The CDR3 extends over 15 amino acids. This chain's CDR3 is CASSDHREGGETHYF. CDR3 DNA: TGTGCCAGCAGTGACCATCGGGAGGGAGGGGAGACCCATTACTTC.

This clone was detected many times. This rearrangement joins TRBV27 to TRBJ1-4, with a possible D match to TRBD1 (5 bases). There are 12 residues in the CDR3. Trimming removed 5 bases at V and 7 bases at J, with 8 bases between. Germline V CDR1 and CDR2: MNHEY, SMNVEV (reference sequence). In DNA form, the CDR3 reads TGTGCCAGCAGTACCCAGGGTGAAAAACTGTTTTTT. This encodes CASSTQGEKLFF.

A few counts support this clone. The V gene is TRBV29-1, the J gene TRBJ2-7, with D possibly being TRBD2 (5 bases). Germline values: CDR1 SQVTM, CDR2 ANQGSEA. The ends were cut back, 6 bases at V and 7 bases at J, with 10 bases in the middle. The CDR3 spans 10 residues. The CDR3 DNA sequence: TGCAGCGTGGGAGAAGGTGAGCAGTACTTC. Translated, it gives CSVGEGEQYF.

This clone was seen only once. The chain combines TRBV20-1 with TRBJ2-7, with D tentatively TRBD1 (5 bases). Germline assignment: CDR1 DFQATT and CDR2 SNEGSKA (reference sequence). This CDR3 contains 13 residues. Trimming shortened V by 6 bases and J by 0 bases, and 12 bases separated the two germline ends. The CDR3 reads CSADPRGSYEQYF. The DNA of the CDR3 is TGCAGTGCGGACCCTAGGGGCTCCTACGAGCAGTACTTC.

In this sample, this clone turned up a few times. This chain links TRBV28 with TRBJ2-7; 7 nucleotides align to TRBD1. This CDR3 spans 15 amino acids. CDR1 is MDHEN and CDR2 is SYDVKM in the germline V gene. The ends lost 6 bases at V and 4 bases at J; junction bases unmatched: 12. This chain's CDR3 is CASRLLQGLHYEQYF. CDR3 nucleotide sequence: TGTGCCAGCAGGCTCCTACAGGGGCTCCATTACGAGCAGTACTTC.

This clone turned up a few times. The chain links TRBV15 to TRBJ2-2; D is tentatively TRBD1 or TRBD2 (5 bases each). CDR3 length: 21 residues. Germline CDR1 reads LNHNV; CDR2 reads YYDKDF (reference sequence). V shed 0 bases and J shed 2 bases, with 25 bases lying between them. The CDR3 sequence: CATSRERTSGTTASNTGELFF. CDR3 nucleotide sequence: TGTGCCACCAGCAGAGAAAGAACCTCCGGGACGACCGCTTCAAACACCGGGGAGCTGTTTTTT.

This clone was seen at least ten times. The CDR3 DNA reads TGTGCCAGCTCGACGGGCATGAACACTGAAGCTTTCTTT. Encoded protein: CASSTGMNTEAFF. The chain is built from TRBV18 and TRBJ1-1; D remains unclear. The CDR3 is 13 residues long. V dropped 6 bases and J dropped 0 bases, with 8 bases sitting between them. Germline CDR1 KGHSH, CDR2 LQKENI.